The text below deals with one T cell receptor (beta chain). The T cells that were sequenced for TCR beta were CD8+ and CD4+ cells from blood. Random hexamers served to reverse transcribe roughly 0.45 to 1 ug RNA. Coverage of TCR beta CDR3 amplification by immunoSEQ multiplex PCR extended to 54 Vbeta and 13 Jbeta. Each CDR3 protein is one row after TCRdb ran MiXCR on the immunoSEQ multiplex PCR reads. This table holds roughly 44,000 distinct CDR3 sequences, 80% to 95% found once. The V end lost 1 base, the J end lost 7 bases, and 14 bases lay between the germline ends. The CDR3 spans 15 residues. The entry originates in a study of CD8 T cells in Susac syndrome.

The chain is built from TRBV12-3 or TRBV12-4 and TRBJ1-5; maybe TRBD1 (5 bases). The origin of this receptor is a human donor in good health. Sequenced input: CD8+ T cells from PBMCs. As DNA, the CDR3 is TGTGCCAGCAGTTTAGGGCAGGGATTGTCCCAGCCCCAGCATTTT. This encodes CASSLGQGLSQPQHF.